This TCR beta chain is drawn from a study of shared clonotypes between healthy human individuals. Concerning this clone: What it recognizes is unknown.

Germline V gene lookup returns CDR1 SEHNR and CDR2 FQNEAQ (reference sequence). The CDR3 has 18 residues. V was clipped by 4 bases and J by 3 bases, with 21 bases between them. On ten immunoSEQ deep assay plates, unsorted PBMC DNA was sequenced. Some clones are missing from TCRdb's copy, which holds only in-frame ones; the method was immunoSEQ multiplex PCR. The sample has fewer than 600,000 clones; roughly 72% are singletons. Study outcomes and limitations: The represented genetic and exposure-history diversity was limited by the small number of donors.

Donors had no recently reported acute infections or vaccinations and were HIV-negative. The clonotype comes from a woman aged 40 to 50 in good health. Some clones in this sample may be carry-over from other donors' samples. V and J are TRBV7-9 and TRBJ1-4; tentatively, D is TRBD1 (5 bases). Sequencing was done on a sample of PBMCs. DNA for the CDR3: TGTGCCAGCAGCTCCCTTAGGGAACTAGGGGCAGCTAATGAAAAACTGTTTTTT. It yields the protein CASSSLRELGAANEKLFF.